The 27 T cell receptor beta chains below come from one sample, sequenced in a study of T-cell memory formation after mild COVID-19. TCRdb analysed the 5' RACE reads with MiXCR anew, one entry per CDR3 protein. This table holds roughly 86,000 distinct CDR3 sequences, about 15% found once. Sequences were obtained from PBMCs or a T cell subset sorted from them (not recorded which). These receptors all come from a man in his late teens or twenties who had mild COVID-19 (a few samples of this study predate the infection). Cell type and time point are not known.

The CDR3 DNA sequence: TGTGCCAGCCCAATACGGGGGAAGGCTGAAGCTTTCTTT. Its translation is CASPIRGKAEAFF. The chain couples TRBV2 to TRBJ1-1, with D possibly matching TRBD1 (5 bases). Germline CDR1 is SNHLY and CDR2 is FYNNEI. The CDR3 length is 13 residues. V lost 8 bases and J 6 bases, leaving 16 bases between the germline ends.

The V call is TRBV7-6, the J call TRBJ1-1; D perhaps matches TRBD1 (5 bases). V lost 1 base and J lost 3, with 9 bases in between. The CDR3 consists of 14 residues. CDR1 and CDR2 (germline): SGHVS, FNYEAQ. The CDR3 DNA is TGTGCCAGCAGCTTAGGGGGGGAGGACACTGAAGCTTTCTTT. Translating gives CASSLGGEDTEAFF. The full variable domain, its missing parts supplied by reference TRBV7-6 and TRBJ1-1, is GAGVSQSPRYKVTKRGQDVALRCDPISGHVSLYWYRQALGQGPEFLTYFNYEAQQDKSGLPNDRFSAERPEGSISTLTIQRTEQRDSAMYRCASSLGGEDTEAFFGQGTRLTVV.

This clonotype was detected ten times or more. The chain is built from TRBV5-1 and TRBJ2-3; maybe TRBD1 (6 bases). This CDR3 is 15 amino acids long. Germline loops: CDR1 SGHRS, CDR2 YFSETQ. Trimming stripped 0 bases from V and 2 bases from J, with 10 bases between. Here the CDR3 reads CASSLEGQFTDTQYF. The CDR3 DNA reads as TGCGCCAGCAGCTTGGAAGGACAGTTCACAGATACGCAGTATTTT.

There are a few counts of this clonotype. The V and J genes are TRBV19 and TRBJ2-1, with 10 bases lining up with TRBD2. CDR3 length: 15 amino acids. The V segment lost 5 bases and the J segment 3 bases; nucleotides outside the gene matches: 4. Looked up from germline, CDR1 is LNHDA and CDR2 is SQIVND (reference sequence). The CDR3 is CASSSLAGDYNEQFF. For the CDR3, the DNA is TGTGCCAGTAGTTCCCTAGCGGGGGACTACAATGAGCAGTTCTTC.

This rearrangement joins TRBV6-6 to TRBJ2-5, with TRBD2 identical over 10 bases. Germline assignment: CDR1 MNHNY and CDR2 SVGAGI (reference sequence). The junction had 5 bases not matched to a gene; V was cut back by 4 bases and J by 3 bases. The CDR3 is 15 residues long. CDR3 sequence (DNA): TGTGCCAGCAGTTTCCGGACTAGCGGAAAAGAGACCCAGTACTTC. It is translated as CASSFRTSGKETQYF.

The J gene is TRBJ1-2, the V gene TRBV11-2; D is ambiguous. The CDR3 contains 14 residues. In germline, CDR1 is SGHAT, CDR2 FQNNGV. Between the trimmed V and J ends, which lost 5 bases and 8 bases, there was a span of 18 bases. CDR3 region: CASSATGLSRGYTF. In DNA form, the CDR3 reads TGTGCCAGCAGCGCTACCGGTCTAAGTAGAGGCTACACCTTC.

Here the CDR3 DNA reads TGTGCCGGCGGACAGGGCCAGAACACTGAAGCTTTCTTT. Translated, it gives CAGGQGQNTEAFF. The chain links TRBV12-3 or TRBV12-4 to TRBJ1-1, with TRBD1 matching 8 bases. Unmatched junction bases numbered 6, after V lost 11 bases and J lost 1 base. CDR3 length: 13 amino acids.

This chain connects TRBV12-3 or TRBV12-4 to TRBJ2-6; TRBD1 might be the D (6 bases). Trimming removed 6 bases from V and 0 bases from J, with 15 bases in between. This CDR3 has 17 residues. CDR3 sequence reads: CASSPDRTYSGANVLTF. The CDR3 nucleotides are TGTGCCAGCAGCCCTGACAGGACTTACTCTGGGGCCAACGTCCTGACTTTC.

This rearrangement joins TRBV28 to TRBJ2-2; 8 positions agree with TRBD2. The CDR3 totals 15 residues. J gave up 5 bases and V 2 bases, and 4 bases lay outside the gene matches. The germline CDR1 and CDR2 sequences are MDHEN and SYDVKM. The CDR3 region is CASSLAGGPTGELFF. The CDR3 DNA reads TGTGCCAGCAGTTTAGCGGGGGGCCCGACCGGGGAGCTGTTTTTT.

This clonotype has at least ten counts. The chain combines TRBV29-1 with TRBJ2-3, with a tentative D call TRBD2 (7 bases). Trimming took 3 bases from V and 2 from J, leaving 15 bases between them. This CDR3 is 15 amino acids long. CDR1 is SQVTM, CDR2 ANQGSEA, per germline. CDR3 residues: CSVEGGRGVTDTQYF. The CDR3 DNA is TGCAGCGTTGAGGGGGGGCGAGGGGTCACAGATACGCAGTATTTT.

The chain has TRBV7-9 and TRBJ2-7; 7 nucleotides agree with TRBD2. The germline V gene has CDR1 SEHNR and CDR2 FQNEAQ (reference sequence). Losses at the gene ends were 5 bases for V and 4 bases for J; bases not matched to a gene: 2. This CDR3 is 12 amino acids long. CDR3 amino acids: CASSRGVYEQYF. The CDR3 coding sequence is TGTGCCAGCAGCCGGGGGGTATACGAGCAGTACTTC.

Ten or more counts support this clonotype. This rearrangement joins TRBV4-3 to TRBJ2-3; D is undetermined. There are 13 residues in the CDR3. The germline V gene encodes CDR1 LGHNA and CDR2 YSLEER. Trimming cost V 0 bases and J 6 bases, with 7 bases left between them. The CDR3 DNA sequence: TGCGCCAGCAGCCAAGATCGCTGGGATACGCAGTATTTT. The encoded protein is CASSQDRWDTQYF.

Many counts were recorded for this clonotype. V usage is TRBV28 and J usage is TRBJ2-5; 10 nucleotides match TRBD1. CDR1 and CDR2 (germline): MDHEN, SYDVKM. The CDR3 extends over 16 amino acids. Trimming at V came to 5 bases and at J to 2 bases, leaving 8 bases not matched to a gene. This chain's CDR3 is CASSRDRGNLQETQYF. For the CDR3, the DNA is TGTGCCAGCAGTCGGGACAGGGGAAACCTACAAGAGACCCAGTACTTC.

The genes are TRBV27 and TRBJ2-2; 11 nucleotides agree with TRBD2. After removal of 4 bases from V and 3 bases from J, the junction contained 7 bases not matched to a gene. The CDR3 consists of 17 residues. CDR1 and CDR2 from the germline V gene are MNHEY and SMNVEV (reference sequence). The DNA for the CDR3 is TGTGCCAGCAGTTCGACCATAGCGGGGGGGTACACCGGGGAGCTGTTTTTT. Translated: CASSSTIAGGYTGELFF.

The chain couples TRBV6-5 to TRBJ2-7; 10 bases line up with TRBD1. The CDR3 is made up of 14 amino acids. After removal of 6 bases from V and 0 bases from J, the junction contained 2 bases not matched to a gene. Germline CDR1 reads MNHEY; CDR2 reads SVGAGI. CDR3 region: CASRGQGSSYEQYF. CDR3 in DNA: TGTGCCAGCAGGGGACAGGGGAGCTCCTACGAGCAGTACTTC.

This clonotype was counted only a few times. The chain carries TRBV4-3 and TRBJ2-1; possibly TRBD2 for D (6 bases). Germline CDR1 and CDR2: LGHNA and YSLEER. V lost 3 bases to trimming and J lost 9 bases, with 18 bases between them. The CDR3 is 15 residues long. DNA for the CDR3: TGCGCCAGCAGCCAGCGGTCGGGGGTGGGGGTTGAGCAGTTCTTC. It specifies CASSQRSGVGVEQFF.

This chain links TRBV4-2 with TRBJ2-1; D may be TRBD1 (6 bases). The germline V gene encodes CDR1 LGHNA and CDR2 YNFKEQ. Trimming stripped 3 bases from V and 8 bases from J, with 20 bases between. This CDR3 has 16 residues. The CDR3 reads CASSHTIQGWLDEQFF. CDR3 nucleotide sequence: TGTGCCAGCAGCCATACTATACAGGGTTGGTTGGATGAGCAGTTCTTC.

The sample holds a few counts of this clonotype. The genes are TRBV7-3 and TRBJ2-3; 12 bases are shared with TRBD2. The germline gives CDR1 SGHTA, CDR2 FQGTGA. Germline trimming cut 4 bases from V and 5 bases from J; bases unmatched to any gene: 10. The CDR3 is 17 amino acids. The chain's CDR3 is CASSSDPSGGVGDTQYF. In DNA form, the CDR3 reads TGTGCCAGCAGCTCAGACCCTAGCGGGGGGGTCGGAGATACGCAGTATTTT.

This clonotype was observed a few times. This sequence joins TRBV7-9 and TRBJ2-7; 9 nucleotides align to TRBD1. This CDR3 has 15 amino acids. V lost 8 bases and J lost 2; bases outside the gene matches: 10. Germline CDR1 reads SEHNR; CDR2 reads FQNEAQ (reference sequence). CDR3: CASPRDRDGPYEQYV. CDR3 coding DNA: TGTGCCAGCCCAAGGGACAGGGATGGTCCCTACGAGCAGTACGTC.

The chain has TRBV4-1 and TRBJ2-1, with 11 bases lining up with TRBD1. Germline CDR1 MGHRA, CDR2 YSYEKL. The ends lost 1 base at V and 9 bases at J; junction bases unmatched: 5. The CDR3 extends over 15 amino acids. Here the CDR3 reads CASSQVGTGGGEQFF. The DNA for the CDR3 is TGCGCCAGCAGCCAAGTCGGGACAGGGGGAGGTGAGCAGTTCTTC.

This chain connects TRBV5-1 to TRBJ2-7; D call uncertain. The CDR3 consists of 14 residues. From germline, CDR1 is SGHRS and CDR2 YFSETQ. Trimming pared 1 base from V and 0 bases from J, leaving 8 bases between. The CDR3 nucleotides are TGCGCCAGCAGCTTGCGGGCTTCCTCCTACGAGCAGTACTTC. Encoded protein: CASSLRASSYEQYF.

V and J are TRBV7-8 and TRBJ2-1; no reliable D call. The CDR3 contains 11 residues. The V end lost 2 bases, the J end lost 8 bases, and 4 bases lay between the germline ends. The germline V gene has CDR1 SGHVS and CDR2 FQNEAQ. CDR3 protein: CASSLFYEQFF. Written as DNA, the CDR3 is TGTGCCAGCAGCTTATTCTATGAGCAGTTCTTC.

The genes are TRBV7-9 and TRBJ2-2; D may match TRBD1 or TRBD2 (5 bases each). Germline V gene sequence: CDR1 SEHNR, CDR2 FQNEAQ (reference sequence). The CDR3 spans 16 residues. V was trimmed by 4 bases and J by 5 bases, leaving 17 bases between them. CDR3 sequence reads: CASSSDGSRGTGELFF. CDR3 coding DNA: TGTGCCAGCAGCTCCGACGGGTCGAGGGGAACCGGGGAGCTGTTTTTT.

This clonotype was detected a few times. This chain connects TRBV7-2 to TRBJ2-1, with D perhaps matching TRBD2 (5 bases). The CDR3 spans 12 residues. V was pared by 5 bases and J by 9 bases, with 11 bases between. The germline gives CDR1 SGHTA, CDR2 FQGNSA. As DNA, the CDR3 is TGTGCCAGCAGCCCCGGGATGAGTGAGCAGTTCTTC. It is translated as CASSPGMSEQFF.

There are a few counts of this clonotype. This chain links TRBV11-2 with TRBJ2-1, with 9 bases lining up with TRBD2. J was trimmed by 7 bases and V by 0 bases; bases with no gene match: 7. Per the germline V gene, CDR1 is SGHAT and CDR2 is FQNNGV. This CDR3 contains 16 residues. The CDR3 DNA sequence: TGTGCCAGCAGCTTAGAGAGTAGCGGGGGAAAAAATGAGCAGTTCTTC. Amino acid sequence: CASSLESSGGKNEQFF.

This clonotype was found many times. CDR3 nucleotides: TGTGCCAGCAGTACCGAACCCTCCGGATCATACGAGCAGTACTTC. This translates into CASSTEPSGSYEQYF. The genes are TRBV12-3 or TRBV12-4 and TRBJ2-7; no definite D call. The CDR3 length is 15 residues. The germline V and J ends were trimmed by 5 bases and 4 bases, with 18 bases remaining between them.

This chain joins TRBV14 and TRBJ2-7; D is possibly TRBD1 or TRBD2 (6 bases each). V was cut by 3 bases and J by 0 bases, with 18 bases left in between. CDR1 and CDR2 from the germline V gene are SGHDN and FVKESK. This CDR3 region has 17 residues. CDR3 sequence: CASSHRREDSGSYEQYV. The CDR3 DNA sequence: TGTGCCAGCAGCCACCGGAGGGAGGACAGCGGCTCCTACGAGCAGTACGTC.